This TCR beta chain was documented in a study of circulating and synovial CD4+ cells in juvenile arthritis. Using immunoSEQ multiplex PCR, the repertoire was profiled, and TCRdb retains in-frame clones only, with some absent. The sample contains fewer than 4,000 clones, 81% of which appear only once. The CDR3 sequence is 14 residues long. Germline CDR1 reads SEHNR; CDR2 reads FQNEAQ (reference sequence). V lost 3 bases and J lost 8, with 14 bases in between. Findings of the study overall: Bulk blood CD4 samples held at least an order of magnitude more or fewer genomes than CPL. Deeper sequencing increased measured overlap with synovial clonotypes.

With respect to this clone: The antigen is undetermined.

This TCR came from a human donor with juvenile idiopathic arthritis. The sequenced material came from CD4+ T cells from synovial fluid. The chain has TRBV7-9 and TRBJ1-5; D gene unclear. CDR3 nucleotides: TGTGCCAGCAGCTTCGAGGGCGTGACTGAGCCCCAGCATTTT. Translation gives CASSFEGVTEPQHF.